Listed here are 6 T cell receptor beta chains from one sample, sequenced in a study of T cell responses to AZD1222 COVID-19 vaccine. Using immunoSEQ multiplex PCR, the repertoire was profiled, and TCRdb retains in-frame clones only, with some absent. This sample has 150,000 to 200,000 clones, with about 92% found just once. The sample consisted of peripheral blood, taken on day 0 of AZD1222 vaccination. These receptors all stem from an adult in good health.

The J gene is TRBJ2-1, the V gene TRBV6-5, with D perhaps matching TRBD1 (6 bases). The CDR3 is made up of 14 amino acids. Germline loops: CDR1 MNHEY, CDR2 SVGAGI. V lost 4 bases and J 7 bases, leaving 14 bases between the germline ends. CDR3 sequence: CASSLNYRVNEQFF. CDR3 coding DNA: TGTGCCAGCAGTTTGAATTACAGGGTTAATGAGCAGTTCTTC.

This CDR3 reads CASSVDNSGGANTGELFF. The CDR3 region has the DNA TGTGCCAGCAGCGTAGATAATAGCGGGGGGGCGAACACCGGGGAGCTGTTTTTT. The chain links TRBV9 to TRBJ2-2; 11 nucleotides match TRBD2. This CDR3 has 18 residues. Germline V gene sequence: CDR1 SGDLS, CDR2 YYNGEE. The J segment lost 0 bases and the V segment lost 0 bases, leaving 4 bases of the junction unmatched.

This CDR3 reads CASSYLDRAGNQPQHF. In nucleotides, the CDR3 is TGTGCCAGCAGTTACTTGGACAGGGCTGGCAATCAGCCCCAGCATTTT. J is TRBJ1-5 and V is TRBV6-2 or TRBV6-3; TRBD1 matches 8 bases. Germline lookup yields CDR1 MNHEY and CDR2 SVGEGT. J was trimmed by 2 bases and V by 1 base; bases with no gene match: 4. The CDR3 runs to 16 residues.

The chain has TRBV9 and TRBJ1-2; 8 nucleotides match TRBD1. The CDR3 has 13 residues. Germline loops: CDR1 SGDLS, CDR2 YYNGEE. The V gene end was trimmed by 4 bases and the J gene end by 6 bases; junction bases not matched to a gene: 5. The CDR3 DNA sequence: TGTGCCAGCAGCACAACAGGGGGGAATGGCTACACCTTC. The encoded protein is CASSTTGGNGYTF.

CDR3: CAISESRGSGNTEAFF. CDR3 nucleotide sequence: TGTGCCATCAGTGAGTCTAGGGGGAGCGGGAACACTGAAGCTTTCTTT. The chain couples TRBV10-3 to TRBJ1-1, with D maybe TRBD1 (6 bases). Trimming pared 0 bases from V and 1 base from J, leaving 12 bases between. Germline V gene sequence: CDR1 ENHRY, CDR2 SYGVKD. The CDR3 loop spans 16 amino acids.

V usage is TRBV7-9 and J usage is TRBJ1-1; no clear D gene. With 3 bases removed from V and 2 bases from J, the gap between germline ends came to 10 bases. CDR3 length: 14 amino acids. The germline CDR1 and CDR2 sequences are SEHNR and FQNEAQ (reference sequence). In nucleotides, the CDR3 is TGTGCCAGCAGCTTTATAGAGGCAAACACTGAAGCTTTCTTT. Translating gives CASSFIEANTEAFF. The complete variable domain, with remaining parts taken from reference TRBV7-9 and TRBJ1-1, reads DTGVSQNPRHKITKRGQNVTFRCDPISEHNRLYWYRQTLGQGPEFLTYFQNEAQLEKSRLLSDRFSAERPKGSFSTLEIQRTEQGDSAMYLCASSFIEANTEAFFGQGTRLTVV.